This T cell receptor (beta chain) was captured in a study of cytomegalovirus exposure and HLA in healthy donors. Study-level points and caveats: Productive status was seen about 87% or about 30% of the time for most TCR beta V segments in an earlier analysis. There were some public TCRs occurring in many donors, but most TCR sequences were rare. As a later analysis revealed, most CMV-associated TCR beta chains appeared HLA-restricted.

Comments on this clone: Its antigen is as yet unknown.

There are 15 residues in the CDR3. The V gene lost 2 bases and the J gene lost 3 bases, with 12 bases spanning the gap. Germline CDR1 reads SGHRS; CDR2 reads YFSETQ. 60 Vbeta and 13 Jbeta primers were used in PCR. Sequencing was performed with immunoSEQ multiplex PCR; in TCRdb, only in-frame clones are kept and a portion is missing. Of fewer than 250,000 clones in the sample, around four fifths were seen once. V and J are TRBV5-1 and TRBJ2-1, with D perhaps matching TRBD2 (6 bases). Sequencing was performed on PBMCs. This clonotype originated in a man aged 40-49 years in good health and CMV-seropositive. The CDR3 spells CASSFTSLGYNEQFF. The CDR3 coding sequence is TGCGCCAGCAGCTTTACTAGCCTCGGCTACAATGAGCAGTTCTTC.